This TCR beta chain was captured by sequencing in a study of siplizumab effects on memory and regulatory T cells (dated by TCRdb to between 2018 and 2021). Concerning the study at large: Across roughly 8 responder-stimulator pairs, mixed lymphocyte reactions were run in pairs, roughly 1 with siplizumab at 0.95 to 1 ug/mL and roughly 1 without drug. The study examined how the anti-CD2 antibody siplizumab affects alloreactive T-cell subsets in allogeneic mixed lymphocyte reactions built from human PBMCs. What the work shows at the level of the full study, not this receptor alone: The suppressive function of proliferating Tregs from siplizumab cultures was not functionally confirmed. Siplizumab significantly reduced the cumulative frequency of alloreactive sequences traceable to unstimulated CD4+ memory T cells. Greater diversity appeared to be present in unstimulated naive T cells than in memory T cells, and a substantial contribution to the alloresponse seemed to be made by naive cells. Sequences below about 10^-5 frequency were poorly captured, so only a minor fraction of alloreactive clones could be mapped to unstimulated subsets. In reactions with siplizumab, an average of approximately 69% of mappable alloreactive CD4+ clones were Treg-derived, compared with 26.9% in control reactions. A naive or memory phenotype could not be assigned to roughly 75-95% of proliferating CD4+ or CD8+ clones.

The germline V gene supplies CDR1 SGHAT and CDR2 FQNNGV. From the cysteine up to the phenylalanine, the CDR3 has a length of 13 residues. Just the 39-base CDR3 DNA is kept, in frame starting at base 1. The germline ends are 9 bases apart after V is trimmed by 1 base and J by 5 bases. Judged by its sample share, this clone qualifies as medium-sized (0.01 to 0.1%). Its cognate antigen has yet to be identified. The record has no base qualities; no much larger clone is one base away. Library construction relied on the immunoSEQ multiplex PCR assay. Some 9.9 x 10^4 TCR templates per sample were assayed by the deep sequencing platform. Genomic DNA extracted from sorted T cells was the material used for TCRbeta CDR3 sequencing. In the source study's methods: The R programming language was used for clonal analysis of the TCRbeta CDR3 data. Unstimulated samples were compared with post-reaction CFSE-low samples to define alloreactive CD4+ and CD8+ clones. Regulatory or non-regulatory origin of alloreactive CD4+ clones was assigned by matching sequences to the sorted unstimulated Treg and non-Treg repertoires. Entries here come from immuneACCESS through TCRdb and include only in-frame sequences with V and J called. Some clones fail to appear in such tables; in the studies checked, an unresolved V gene covers under half of the shortfall, and the cause of the remainder is unknown. For V, J and clone size, that table is used; D and trimming come from the DNA. This sample gives 10,000 or so clones in total; more than 35% of them show up just once. Together, the top ten hold over 8.5% of the sample.

Cells from the mixed lymphocyte reactions were cocultured for about six days at 37 degrees C. Responder PBMCs were labelled with CFSE and stimulator PBMCs were labelled with Violet Dye, after which the responder and stimulator PBMCs were mixed at a 1:1 ratio. Sorted unstimulated T cells and proliferating T cells recovered from mixed lymphocyte reactions underwent TCRbeta CDR3 sequencing. Fresh whole blood from 9 to 11 HLA-typed healthy donors was used to isolate PBMCs. For TCR sequencing, responder T cells that had proliferated and were CFSE-low were FACS-sorted once the mixed lymphocyte reaction was over.

The sequenced material came from CFSE-low (dividing) CD8+ T cells sorted from an allogeneic mixed lymphocyte reaction. The receptor's source is a human donor in good health; the cells came from an allogeneic mixed lymphocyte reaction. The sequence joins TRBV11-2 to TRBJ2-7; the D gene remains uncertain. The DNA reads as follows: TGTGCCAGCAGCTTAGCTGTTTTGAACGAGCAGTACTTC. This codes for CASSLAVLNEQYF.